What follows is one T cell receptor beta chain and its context. Antigen: not known. The sample is drawn from a study of shared clonotypes between healthy human individuals. Study findings and constraints: Shared clonotypes across all four donors exceeded non-shared ones in generation probability.

CD4+ cell separation produced CD45RA+ naive and CD45RA-negative memory subsets. Method: immunoSEQ multiplex PCR; TCRdb's copy keeps in-frame clones and lacks some. Here the sample spans about 1.5 million clones, approximately 98% being singletons. CDR1 and CDR2 (germline): SGHKS, YYEKEE (reference sequence). Unmatched junction bases numbered 4, after V lost 4 bases and J lost 0 bases. There are 16 residues in the CDR3. Sample: naive CD4+ T cells sorted from blood. Subset given: CD45RA+ positively selected. V usage is TRBV5-5 and J usage is TRBJ2-1; TRBD2 matches 10 bases. The receptor was isolated from a man between 25 and 39 years old in good health. The CDR3 bases are TGTGCCAGCAGCCGCGGGACTAGCGTCTCCTACAATGAGCAGTTCTTC. Its protein product is CASSRGTSVSYNEQFF.